A single sample is the source of the 22 T cell receptor beta chains below, sequenced in a study of T cell repertoires in cytomegalovirus infection. One entry per CDR3 protein results from TCRdb running MiXCR on the reads. The table has some 440,000 distinct CDR3 sequences, approximately 32% seen once. The material sequenced was PBMCs. The origin of the receptors is a human donor in good health (CMV status not recorded). Some clones in this sample may be carry-over from other donors' samples.

A note on this clonotype: Germline and junction disagree at one end, which may indicate a read error. The rearrangement joins TRBV6-5 to TRBJ1-2; D possibly corresponds to TRBD1 (5 bases). The germline V gene encodes CDR1 MNHEY and CDR2 SVGAGI. The CDR3 is made up of 14 amino acids. The CDR3 sequence: CASSYAGTDYGHTF. The CDR3, as DNA: TGTGCCAGCAGTTACGCCGGGACGGACTATGGCCACACCTTC.

This clonotype was recorded many times. As DNA, the CDR3 is TGTGCCAGCAGCATGCAGGGGGCTGCAAATGAAAAACTGTTTTTT. It is translated as CASSMQGAANEKLFF. The chain couples TRBV11-2 to TRBJ1-4; 8 bases are shared with TRBD1. Germline CDR1 and CDR2: SGHAT and FQNNGV. CDR3 length: 15 residues. The J segment lost 5 bases and the V segment lost 5 bases, leaving 7 bases of the junction unmatched.

V usage is TRBV2 and J usage is TRBJ2-1; TRBD2 aligns across 8 bases. The CDR3 is 18 amino acids. Trimming took 6 bases from V and 1 from J; bases not matched to a gene: 14. Germline CDR1 SNHLY, CDR2 FYNNEI. DNA for the CDR3: TGTGCCAGCAGGGATTTTACCTTAGCGGGGAGGTCCTACAATGAGCAGTTCTTC. Its translation: CASRDFTLAGRSYNEQFF. The full variable domain, its missing parts supplied by reference TRBV2 and TRBJ2-1, is EPEVTQTPSHQVTQMGQEVILRCVPISNHLYFYWYRQILGQKVEFLVSFYNNEISEKSEIFDDQFSVERPDGSNFTLKIRSTKLEDSAMYFCASRDFTLAGRSYNEQFFGPGTRLTVL.

This clonotype has more than one count but fewer than ten. This chain links TRBV6-2 or TRBV6-3 with TRBJ1-5; D gene uncertain. Germline CDR1 reads MNHEY; CDR2 reads SVGEGT. Trimming cost V 7 bases and J 0 bases, with 10 bases left between them. The CDR3 contains 14 residues. The CDR3 sequence: CASTYMNSNQPQHF. For the CDR3, the DNA is TGTGCCAGCACCTACATGAATAGCAATCAGCCCCAGCATTTT.

At least ten counts were recorded for this clonotype. This chain joins TRBV7-3 and TRBJ2-1, with TRBD1 matching over 8 bases. J lost 4 bases, V lost 2 bases, and 7 bases had no gene match. Germline V lookup: CDR1 SGHTA, CDR2 FQGTGA. This CDR3 region has 16 residues. The CDR3 DNA is TGTGCCAGCAGCTTACCCCTTGGGACAGGTTACAATGAGCAGTTCTTC. This gives the protein CASSLPLGTGYNEQFF.

This clonotype came up a few times. The chain recombines TRBV7-9 with TRBJ1-3; D call uncertain. V was trimmed by 11 bases and J by 6 bases, leaving 20 bases between them. Germline assignment: CDR1 SEHNR and CDR2 FQNEAQ (reference sequence). The CDR3 totals 14 residues. This CDR3 reads CAPYDADPQNTIYF. CDR3 DNA: TGTGCCCCTTATGACGCAGACCCGCAAAACACCATATATTTT.

This clonotype was found many times. The V and J genes are TRBV29-1 and TRBJ1-2; D unclear. CDR1 and CDR2 (germline): SQVTM, ANQGSEA. This CDR3 region has 12 residues. V was clipped by 4 bases and J by 8 bases, with 14 bases between them. CDR3 in amino acids: CSVVRDAGGYTF. CDR3 in DNA: TGCAGCGTTGTCCGGGATGCAGGCGGCTACACCTTC.

This clonotype has a count of ten or more. The chain is built from TRBV5-5 and TRBJ1-5; D is ambiguous. The length of the CDR3 is 14 residues. Germline CDR1 is SGHKS and CDR2 is YYEKEE (reference sequence). V was shortened by 5 bases and J by 1 base, with 10 bases between the two germline ends. The CDR3 is CASSRDGSNQPQHF. CDR3 nucleotide sequence: TGTGCCAGCAGTCGTGACGGCAGCAATCAGCCCCAGCATTTT.

The J gene is TRBJ1-5, the V gene TRBV12-3 or TRBV12-4; the D gene is possibly TRBD1 (6 bases). This CDR3 region has 14 residues. The V gene lost 8 bases and the J gene lost 5 bases, with 16 bases spanning the gap. As DNA, the CDR3 is TGTGCCAGCTGCCCAAACAGGGATGATCAGCCCCAGCATTTT. This encodes CASCPNRDDQPQHF.

This clonotype was seen at least ten times. The V call is TRBV11-2, the J call TRBJ2-5, with 8 bases aligning to TRBD2. This CDR3 comprises 16 residues. Trimming cost V 5 bases and J 5 bases; bases outside gene matches: 13. CDR1 SGHAT and CDR2 FQNNGV come from the germline V gene. CDR3 loop: CASSRAWAGGEETQYF. The CDR3 coding sequence is TGTGCCAGCAGCCGAGCTTGGGCGGGGGGAGAGGAGACCCAGTACTTC.

The chain combines TRBV6-5 with TRBJ2-1, with D possibly matching TRBD2 (7 bases). Trimming removed 2 bases from V and 2 bases from J, with 13 bases in between. The CDR3 runs to 16 residues. Germline-derived CDR1 and CDR2 are MNHEY and SVGAGI. The CDR3: CASSYPGGNTYNEQFF. CDR3 nucleotides: TGTGCCAGCAGTTACCCGGGGGGCAACACCTACAATGAGCAGTTCTTC.

The chain joins TRBV19 to TRBJ1-5, with a weak D call TRBD1 (5 bases). Trimming stripped 3 bases from V and 5 bases from J, with 8 bases between. Germline CDR1 reads LNHDA; CDR2 reads SQIVND (reference sequence). The CDR3 extends over 13 amino acids. The DNA of the CDR3 is TGTGCCAGTAGTATTGGGGCCTATCAGCCCCAGCATTTT. As protein: CASSIGAYQPQHF.

The chain employs TRBV23-1 and TRBJ1-5; D perhaps matches TRBD1 (5 bases). TRBV23-1 is classed as an ORF, of uncertain function. CDR3 length: 16 amino acids. Trimming cost V 0 bases and J 4 bases, with 13 bases left between them. The CDR3 DNA reads TGCGCCAGCAGTCAATCGGAACAGGATGGGAATCAGCCCCAGCATTTT. Protein product: CASSQSEQDGNQPQHF.

This clonotype was counted once. V and J are TRBV5-1 and TRBJ1-1; D is unclear. This CDR3 is built from 16 residues. The germline gives CDR1 SGHRS, CDR2 YFSETQ. V was trimmed by 8 bases and J by 0 bases, leaving 20 bases between them. The DNA for the CDR3 is TGCGCCAGTCGCCAGGACCGACAAGTTTTGAACACTGAAGCTTTCTTT. It is translated as CASRQDRQVLNTEAFF.

The chain has TRBV25-1 and TRBJ1-1; D is unclear. The germline gives CDR1 MGHDK, CDR2 SYGVNS. This CDR3 is 13 amino acids long. V was shortened by 4 bases and J by 2 bases, with 8 bases between the two germline ends. CDR3 loop: CASSVGTNTEAFF. In DNA, the CDR3 is TGTGCCAGCAGTGTCGGAACCAACACTGAAGCTTTCTTT.

Of note for this clonotype: Because it lacks the conserved phenylalanine or tryptophan at the end, this CDR3 is likely a read error. J is TRBJ1-1 and V is TRBV6-1, with unresolved D. Trimming removed 8 bases from V and 7 bases from J, with 17 bases in between. Per germline, CDR1 MNHNS and CDR2 SASEGT. The CDR3 consists of 13 residues. CDR3 sequence: CASVNVPRDEAFC. As DNA, the CDR3 is TGTGCCAGCGTAAACGTCCCTAGAGATGAAGCTTTCTGT.

This clonotype was picked up a small number of times. V is TRBV24-1 and J is TRBJ1-1, with unresolved D. The CDR3 has 13 amino acids. CDR1 and CDR2 from the germline V gene are KGHDR and SFDVKD. Trimming removed 4 bases from V and 2 bases from J, with 7 bases in between. The CDR3 reads CATSETVNTEAFF. The CDR3 DNA reads as TGTGCCACCAGTGAAACAGTTAACACTGAAGCTTTCTTT.

A word on this clonotype: This may come from a read error, since a much larger clone is one base off. The gene calls are TRBV11-2 and TRBJ2-7; 7 nucleotides agree with TRBD2. Germline V gene sequence: CDR1 SGHAT, CDR2 FQNNGV. V shed 3 bases and J 0 bases; nucleotides not matched to a gene: 8. This CDR3 is built from 16 residues. This CDR3 reads CASSFGDYQTSYEQYF. The CDR3 DNA sequence: TGTGCCAGCAGCTTTGGGGACTACCAAACCTCCTACGAGCAGTACTTC.

This sequence joins TRBV28 and TRBJ2-1; 11 bases match TRBD2. CDR3 length: 16 residues. Losses at the gene ends were 5 bases for V and 4 bases for J; bases not matched to a gene: 7. Germline V lookup: CDR1 MDHEN, CDR2 SYDVKM. This CDR3 is CASSARLAGHYNEQFF. The CDR3 DNA is TGTGCCAGCAGTGCCAGACTAGCGGGGCATTACAATGAGCAGTTCTTC.

In its sample, this clonotype was seen many times. The rearrangement links TRBV7-2 to TRBJ1-4; 10 nucleotides line up with TRBD1. CDR1 and CDR2 from the germline V gene are SGHTA and FQGNSA. After removal of 1 base from V and 8 bases from J, the junction contained 4 bases not matched to a gene. The CDR3 covers 15 residues. CDR3 nucleotides: TGTGCCAGCAGCTTAGGCCGGGACAGGGGAGAAAAACTGTTTTTT. Translating it yields CASSLGRDRGEKLFF.

This chain links TRBV7-6 with TRBJ1-6, with D possibly being TRBD1 (6 bases). This CDR3 contains 14 residues. Germline V gene sequence: CDR1 SGHVS, CDR2 FNYEAQ. Between the trimmed V and J ends, which lost 3 bases and 9 bases, there was a span of 12 bases. CDR3 nucleotide sequence: TGTGCCAGCAGCTTGGGGGCTGGGGGTTCACCCCTCCACTTT. As protein: CASSLGAGGSPLHF.

This clonotype was seen more than once but under ten times. V and J are TRBV6-6 and TRBJ2-3, with a possible D match to TRBD2 (6 bases). This CDR3 region has 15 residues. Deletions cut 7 bases from V and 1 base from J, with 15 bases between. The germline CDR1 and CDR2 sequences are MNHNY and SVGAGI (reference sequence). The CDR3 reads CASTLLGLRTDTQYF. CDR3 sequence (DNA): TGTGCCAGCACCCTACTGGGACTTCGCACAGATACGCAGTATTTT.